The rows below give T cell receptor beta chains drawn from one sample of a study of T-cell memory formation after mild COVID-19. MiXCR was run by TCRdb on the 5' RACE reads, yielding one entry per CDR3 protein. Of more than 450,000 distinct CDR3 sequences in the sample, about a sixth were seen once. The sequenced material came from PBMCs or a T cell subset sorted from them (not recorded which). The receptors originated from an adult woman who had mild COVID-19 (a few samples of this study predate the infection). Cell type and time point are not known. CDR3s include the opening cysteine and the closing phenylalanine or tryptophan. D genes are given only for firm matches. Part of the rows lack a size; the others show once, few, many or a class for expanded clones.

J	D	V	size	CDR3	DNA
TRBJ2-6	.	TRBV18	.	CASSPTQGFGANVLTF	TGTGCCAGCTCACCAACACAGGGTTTCGGGGCCAACGTCCTGACTTTC
TRBJ1-5	.	TRBV25-1	.	CASRETGTNQPQHF	TGTGCCAGCAGGGAAACAGGAACCAATCAGCCCCAGCATTTT
TRBJ2-5	.	TRBV7-6	.	CASSLGSGALETQYF	TGTGCCAGCAGCTTAGGATCCGGGGCTCTAGAGACCCAGTACTTC
TRBJ2-7	TRBD1	TRBV5-1	many	CASSLRGQGPYEQYF	TGCGCCAGCAGCTTGAGGGGACAGGGGCCCTACGAGCAGTACTTC
TRBJ1-6	.	TRBV5-1	.	CASSLLTNSPLHF	TGCGCCAGCAGTCTTCTAACTAATTCACCCCTCCACTTT
TRBJ1-2	.	TRBV20-1	.	CSASRGNSGSYGYTF	TGCAGTGCTAGTCGGGGCAATAGCGGGTCATATGGCTACACCTTC
TRBJ1-6	.	TRBV2	few	CASSGRSVVSSYNSPLHF	TGTGCCAGCAGTGGGAGGAGTGTGGTTAGCTCCTATAATTCACCCCTCCACTTT
TRBJ1-1	.	TRBV5-4	.	CASSLVWYTEAFF	TGTGCCAGCAGCTTGGTTTGGTACACTGAAGCTTTCTTT
TRBJ2-5	TRBD1	TRBV20-1	few	CSARTLTGWYAETQYF	TGCAGTGCTAGAACCCTGACAGGGTGGTATGCAGAGACCCAGTACTTC
TRBJ2-1	.	TRBV7-3	.	CASSSLGNEQFF	TGTGCCAGCAGCTCCTTGGGCAATGAGCAGTTCTTC
TRBJ1-6	.	TRBV5-1	few	CASSPDGGNNSPLHF	TGCGCCAGCAGTCCCGATGGGGGGAATAATTCACCCCTCCACTTT
TRBJ2-4	TRBD2	TRBV7-9	few	CASSPRLAALAKNIQYF	TGTGCCAGCAGCCCAAGACTAGCGGCACTAGCCAAAAACATTCAGTACTTC
TRBJ1-6	.	TRBV5-1	few	CASSTRGPTRDSPLHF	TGCGCCAGCAGCACCCGGGGCCCGACGAGGGATTCACCCCTCCACTTT
TRBJ2-7	.	TRBV3-1	.	CASRDGAGTYEQYF	TGTGCCAGTAGGGATGGGGCAGGGACCTACGAGCAGTACTTC
TRBJ2-2	.	TRBV10-2	.	CASRMAQRNTGELFF	TGCGCCAGCAGGATGGCACAGAGGAACACCGGGGAGCTGTTTTTT
TRBJ2-1	.	TRBV20-1	.	CSAIVPLNPYNEQFF	TGCAGTGCTATTGTCCCACTTAACCCCTACAATGAGCAGTTCTTC
TRBJ1-5	.	TRBV30	few	CAWSNGQGHQPQHF	TGTGCCTGGAGTAACGGCCAGGGCCATCAGCCCCAGCATTTT
TRBJ2-1	TRBD2	TRBV6-2/TRBV6-3	few	CASSYQAGRANHEQFF	TGTGCCAGCAGTTATCAGGCCGGGAGGGCCAATCATGAGCAGTTCTTC
TRBJ1-2	.	TRBV7-2	.	CASSFRSLGYTF	TGTGCCAGCAGCTTTAGAAGTTTGGGCTACACCTTC
TRBJ2-1	.	TRBV29-1	.	CSADNPSYNEQFF	TGCAGCGCCGACAACCCATCCTACAATGAGCAGTTCTTC
TRBJ2-7	.	TRBV6-6	.	CASSTPEPASEQYF	TGTGCCAGCAGTACTCCGGAACCCGCGAGCGAGCAGTACTTC
TRBJ2-3	.	TRBV12-3/TRBV12-4	many	CASSFGGSSTDTQYF	TGTGCCAGCAGTTTTGGGGGGTCAAGCACAGATACGCAGTATTTT
TRBJ2-3	.	TRBV20-1	few	CSATYLEGTQYF	TGCAGTGCTACCTACCTCGAGGGTACGCAGTATTTT
TRBJ1-1	.	TRBV20-1	few	CSARDHTENTEAFF	TGCAGTGCTAGAGATCACACAGAGAACACTGAAGCTTTCTTT
TRBJ1-5	.	TRBV5-1	many	CASSFDSEQPQHF	TGCGCCAGCAGCTTCGACAGTGAGCAGCCCCAGCATTTT
TRBJ2-3	.	TRBV7-3	.	CASSPRGGASTDTQYF	TGTGCCAGCAGCCCGAGGGGGGGCGCTAGCACAGATACGCAGTATTTT
TRBJ1-2	.	TRBV9	.	CASTPGGGDYGYTF	TGTGCCAGCACTCCGGGAGGGGGTGACTATGGCTACACCTTC
TRBJ1-1	.	TRBV5-5	few	CASSGRTSMNTEAFF	TGTGCCAGCAGCGGTCGGACAAGCATGAACACTGAAGCTTTCTTT
TRBJ1-4	TRBD1	TRBV11-2	.	CASSPGQGWSEKLFF	TGTGCCAGCAGCCCTGGACAGGGATGGAGCGAAAAACTGTTTTTT